The rows below give T cell receptor beta chains drawn from one sample of a study of OX40 agonist ivuxolimab in advanced cancers. Repertoires were generated with immunoSEQ multiplex PCR, while TCRdb's copy carries only in-frame clones and drops some. Of under 80,000 clones listed, 89% are singletons. Sequencing was performed on CD4+ or CD8+ T cells sorted from blood, taken in a trial of the OX40 agonist ivuxolimab. The source of these receptors is an adult with an advanced solid tumor such as melanoma, head and neck, liver or kidney cancer. Both conserved end residues are part of each CDR3. Fields, in order: V gene, clone size, J gene, D gene, CDR3 protein, CDR3 DNA. The D gene is left open where the match is weak. Clone size is given for some rows only: seen once, a few or many times, or a class if the clone is expanded.

TRBV6-1	-	TRBJ1-1	TRBD1	CASSETGGGTEAFF	TGTGCCAGCAGTGAAACAGGGGGTGGCACTGAAGCTTTCTTT
TRBV10-3	-	TRBJ2-7	TRBD1	CAIPQGQGPQQYF	TGTGCCATCCCCCAGGGACAGGGTCCCCAGCAGTACTTC
TRBV28	large	TRBJ2-2	TRBD1	CASSHRGTGELFF	TGTGCCAGCAGTCACAGGGGGACCGGGGAGCTGTTTTTT
TRBV2	once	TRBJ2-2	-	CASSDLADTGELFF	TGTGCCAGCAGTGATCTGGCGGACACCGGGGAGCTGTTTTTT
TRBV4-1	-	TRBJ2-3	TRBD1	CASSTFEQGTDTQYF	TGCGCCAGCAGTACCTTTGAACAGGGGACAGATACGCAGTATTTT
TRBV11-3	-	TRBJ2-1	-	CASSSHEQFF	TGTGCCAGCAGCTCGCATGAGCAGTTCTTC
TRBV11-3	-	TRBJ1-2	-	CASSLVHRPTDYGYTF	TGTGCCAGCAGCTTAGTCCACCGGCCGACGGACTATGGCTACACCTTC
TRBV5-6	-	TRBJ2-5	TRBD1	CASSPDRVETQYF	TGTGCCAGCAGCCCGGACAGGGTTGAGACCCAGTACTTC
TRBV5-6	-	TRBJ1-2	-	CASSLVESRTYGYTF	TGTGCCAGCAGCTTGGTCGAATCAAGAACCTATGGCTACACCTTC
TRBV6-5	-	TRBJ2-7	-	CASSLTSGPYEQYF	TGTGCCAGCAGTTTAACATCAGGGCCCTACGAGCAGTACTTC
TRBV28	-	TRBJ1-4	-	CASSQPNRPATNEKLFF	TGTGCCAGCAGTCAACCGAACCGACCCGCAACTAATGAAAAACTGTTTTTT
TRBV7-9	-	TRBJ1-1	-	CASAGAGFFTEAFF	TGTGCCAGCGCCGGGGCGGGATTCTTCACTGAAGCTTTCTTT
TRBV11-2	-	TRBJ1-1	-	CASSVGQSNTEAFF	TGTGCCAGCAGCGTAGGACAGTCGAACACTGAAGCTTTCTTT
TRBV6-1	few	TRBJ2-5	-	CASSQRAGFGAQYF	TGTGCCAGCAGCCAAAGGGCAGGGTTTGGGGCCCAGTACTTC
TRBV27	-	TRBJ1-4	TRBD1	CASGPIGTEEKLFF	TGTGCCAGTGGACCAATTGGGACAGAAGAAAAACTGTTTTTT
TRBV6-5	few	TRBJ2-1	TRBD2	CASSYLGTSGSYEQFF	TGTGCCAGCAGTTACTTAGGGACTAGCGGGAGCTATGAGCAGTTCTTC
TRBV16	-	TRBJ2-7	-	CASSQYSVYEQYF	TGTGCCAGCAGCCAATATTCTGTCTACGAGCAGTACTTC
TRBV19	-	TRBJ2-7	TRBD2	CASSMGLAGSYEQYF	TGTGCCAGTAGTATGGGACTAGCGGGCTCTTACGAGCAGTACTTC
TRBV29-1	-	TRBJ2-7	-	CSVQTGRHEQYF	TGCAGCGTTCAGACAGGGAGGCACGAGCAGTACTTC
TRBV7-9	-	TRBJ2-2	-	CASSPPGAETGELFF	TGTGCCAGCAGCCCCCCAGGGGCGGAAACCGGGGAGCTGTTTTTT
TRBV6-1	-	TRBJ1-5	-	CASRRGEAYNQPQHF	TGTGCCAGCAGGAGGGGGGAAGCATACAATCAGCCCCAGCATTTT
TRBV15	-	TRBJ2-7	-	CATSRDRLREQYF	TGTGCCACCAGCAGAGATCGGCTACGCGAGCAGTACTTC
TRBV19	few	TRBJ1-5	-	CASSIMDGQNQPQHF	TGTGCCAGTAGTATTATGGACGGACAGAATCAGCCCCAGCATTTT
TRBV13	-	TRBJ2-7	-	CASSFLGVQYF	TGTGCCAGCAGCTTTCTAGGGGTGCAGTACTTC
TRBV6-6	-	TRBJ2-2	-	CASSYSGDGELFF	TGTGCCAGCAGTTACTCAGGGGACGGGGAGCTGTTTTTT
TRBV9	-	TRBJ2-3	TRBD2	CASSGPRAGADTQYF	TGTGCCAGCAGCGGGCCCCGTGCGGGAGCAGATACGCAGTATTTT